A selection of T cell receptor beta chains follows, all from one sample in a study of cytomegalovirus exposure and HLA in healthy donors. The data were produced by immunoSEQ multiplex PCR, yet TCRdb's version contains in-frame clones alone and is incomplete. The data show over 100,000 clones, with approximately 89% seen just once and 1% to 1.5% held by the top ten. The sequencing sample was made of PBMCs. Receptors were obtained from a woman aged 18-29 years in good health and CMV-seronegative. The CDR3 runs from the conserved cysteine through the conserved F or W. The D gene is left open where the match is weak. Part of the rows lack a size; the others show once, few, many or a class for expanded clones.

v_call	d_call	j_call	clone_size	cdr3_nt	cdr3_aa
TRBV6-5	TRBD1	TRBJ1-2	NA	TGTGCCAGCAGTTGGGGACAGGGGGGTAGCTATGGCTACACCTTC	CASSWGQGGSYGYTF
TRBV7-3	TRBD1	TRBJ1-2	NA	TGTGCCAGCAGCCACGGACAGGGAGCTAACTATGGCTACACCTTC	CASSHGQGANYGYTF
TRBV4-2	NA	TRBJ2-2	NA	TGTGCCAGCAGCCAAGACCCCCTAGGGAACACCGGGGAGCTGTTTTTT	CASSQDPLGNTGELFF
TRBV6-5	TRBD2	TRBJ2-3	NA	TGTGCCAGCAGTAAAGCGGGGGGTGTCGATACGCAGTATTTT	CASSKAGGVDTQYF
TRBV11-2	NA	TRBJ1-5	NA	TGTGCCAGCAGCTTAGGAGGGGGAGACCAGCATTTT	CASSLGGGDQHF
TRBV19	TRBD1	TRBJ1-5	NA	TGTGCCAGTAGTCCCCTGACAGGGGGAATAAGCAATCAGCCCCAGCATTTT	CASSPLTGGISNQPQHF
TRBV20-1	NA	TRBJ1-2	once	TGCAGTGCTCACAGCTATGGCTACACCTTC	CSAHSYGYTF
TRBV5-1	NA	TRBJ2-2	once	TGCGCCAGCAGCGCGACCGGGACATCGAACACCGGGGAGCTGTTTTTT	CASSATGTSNTGELFF
TRBV11-3	NA	TRBJ1-1	NA	TGTGCCAGCAGCTTAAACGTTTATACAGTACCAAACACTGAAGCTTTCTTT	CASSLNVYTVPNTEAFF
TRBV7-8	NA	TRBJ2-4	NA	TGTGCCAGCAGCTTCTTCACCGGGTCCCTCGAGTACTTC	CASSFFTGSLEYF
TRBV5-1	NA	TRBJ2-1	NA	TGCGCCAGCAGCTTGCTCCTAGTAGGAGATGAGCAGTTCTTC	CASSLLLVGDEQFF
TRBV25-1	NA	TRBJ2-7	NA	TGTGCCAGCCGGAACTCGAGGGGAGGAAACGAGCAGTACTTC	CASRNSRGGNEQYF
TRBV6-5	NA	TRBJ2-7	once	TGTGCCAGCAGTTACTCAGGCAGGGGGGCCTACGAGCAGTACTTC	CASSYSGRGAYEQYF
TRBV6-5	NA	TRBJ2-7	few	TGTGCCAGCAGTTACCGGCCGAACCCAGGGTACGAGCAGTACTTC	CASSYRPNPGYEQYF
TRBV4-2	TRBD2	TRBJ2-5	once	TGTGCCAGCAGCCAAGTTTTGAGCGGGGGGGCCTTGGAGACCCAGTACTTC	CASSQVLSGGALETQYF
TRBV6-1	NA	TRBJ1-1	NA	TGTGCCAGCAGCGAACCAGGGCGCACGGACACTGAAGCTTTCTTT	CASSEPGRTDTEAFF
TRBV15	NA	TRBJ1-3	NA	TGTGCCACCAGCAGAGTCATTTACAGCGGCTCTGGAAACACCATATATTTT	CATSRVIYSGSGNTIYF
TRBV19	NA	TRBJ1-5	NA	TGTGCCAGTATCCCGGGGGGCGGACAGCCCCAGCATTTT	CASIPGGGQPQHF
TRBV12-1	NA	TRBJ2-6	once	TGTGCCAGCAGCCTTCCCCGGGGATCTCCCTACTCTGGGGCCAACGTCCTGACTTTC	CASSLPRGSPYSGANVLTF
TRBV6-5	TRBD1	TRBJ1-6	few	TGTGCCAGCAGTTTTGGACAGGGGAATTCACCCCTCCACTTT	CASSFGQGNSPLHF
TRBV10-1	TRBD2	TRBJ2-5	NA	TGCGCCAGCAGTGAGCCGGCCGGTGGTGTAGGCGGGGGTGAGACCCAGTACTTC	CASSEPAGGVGGGETQYF
TRBV5-6	TRBD2	TRBJ2-3	once	TGTGCCAGCACCAACCTCGGGACTAGCGGGTTCCCTAGCACAGATACGCAGTATTTT	CASTNLGTSGFPSTDTQYF
TRBV5-1	NA	TRBJ2-1	NA	TGCGCCAGCAGCTTGAGTCCCGGGGTTTCGGGCAATGAGCAGTTCTTC	CASSLSPGVSGNEQFF
TRBV6-4	TRBD1	TRBJ2-3	NA	TGTGCCAGCAGTGGGACAGGGGGCGGCACAGATACGCAGTATTTT	CASSGTGGGTDTQYF
TRBV5-1	NA	TRBJ1-4	NA	TGCGCCAGCGCGCCCAATTCAGGGTCCCTTAATGAAAAACTGTTTTTT	CASAPNSGSLNEKLFF
TRBV10-2	NA	TRBJ1-1	few	TGCGCCAGCAGTGAGATGGCAGGTGAAGCTTTCTTT	CASSEMAGEAFF
TRBV29-1	TRBD2	TRBJ2-5	NA	TGCAGCGGGACCGGACTAGCGGGGGGGGTTGGGACCCAGTACTTC	CSGTGLAGGVGTQYF
TRBV27	NA	TRBJ1-4	NA	TGTGCCAGCAGCCCCCGGAGACAGTCTTTAAATGAAAAACTGTTTTTT	CASSPRRQSLNEKLFF
TRBV19	TRBD1	TRBJ1-5	NA	TGTGCCAGTAGCTTGGACAGGGCCCGCAATCAGCCCCAGCATTTT	CASSLDRARNQPQHF
TRBV6-9	NA	TRBJ2-7	NA	TGTGCCAGCAGTTTTCGGCCAAGCCCCAGGGGATACTACTACGAGCAGTACTTC	CASSFRPSPRGYYYEQYF
TRBV7-9	NA	TRBJ2-2	NA	TGTGCCAGCAGCTTGATCGGGGATGCCCGTTGGGCCGGGGAGCTGTTTTTT	CASSLIGDARWAGELFF
TRBV7-9	TRBD1	TRBJ1-1	NA	TGTGCCAGCAGCGACAGGGGGCTGGTCGCTGAAGCTTTCTTT	CASSDRGLVAEAFF
TRBV27	TRBD2	TRBJ2-1	NA	TGTGCCAGCAGTACCTGGGAGGGTAGCGCCTACAATGAGCAGTTCTTC	CASSTWEGSAYNEQFF
TRBV9	NA	TRBJ2-2	NA	TGTGCCAGCAGCGTAGCTACAGGGACGAACACCGGGGAGCTGTTTTTT	CASSVATGTNTGELFF
TRBV10-1	NA	TRBJ1-1	few	TGCGCCAGCCGACCCGAGGGGAACACTGAAGCTTTCTTT	CASRPEGNTEAFF
TRBV11-3	NA	TRBJ2-2	once	TGTGCCAGCAGCGGGCCAGGACGGCGGGCTGTTAGGGGGTCGGCCGGGGAGCTGTTTTTT	CASSGPGRRAVRGSAGELFF
TRBV18	NA	TRBJ1-2	many	TGTGCCAGCTCACCAAAGGTACAGACCTACACCTTC	CASSPKVQTYTF
TRBV7-8	NA	TRBJ2-4	once	TGTGCCAGCGGTTGGACAAAGAGAAACATTCAGTACTTC	CASGWTKRNIQYF
TRBV5-1	NA	TRBJ1-1	NA	TGCGCCAGCAGCTTGGACCAGGGCACTGAAGCTTTCTTT	CASSLDQGTEAFF
TRBV28	NA	TRBJ2-6	NA	TGTGCCAGCAGTTTTCTAAATGTGTATGCTGGGGCCAACGTCCTGACTTTC	CASSFLNVYAGANVLTF
TRBV5-6	TRBD2	TRBJ2-7	NA	TGTGCCAGCAGCTTGGCCAGCGGGGGGGCAGGCGAGCAGTACTTC	CASSLASGGAGEQYF
TRBV5-1	NA	TRBJ1-1	NA	TGCGCCAGCAGACACGCACAGGGTAACCCTGCTGAAGCTTTCTTT	CASRHAQGNPAEAFF
TRBV2	NA	TRBJ2-3	NA	TGTGCCAGCAGACCTAGCGCGGGGGCGAGGCGATTCGCAGATACGCAGTATTTT	CASRPSAGARRFADTQYF
TRBV10-3	TRBD1	TRBJ1-6	NA	TGTGCCATCACCCCAGCGCAGGGGGCTGGTTCACCCCTCCACTTT	CAITPAQGAGSPLHF
TRBV4-1	NA	TRBJ1-1	NA	TGCGCCAGCAGCCAAGGATACGCTGAGGCTTTCTTT	CASSQGYAEAFF
TRBV10-1	NA	TRBJ1-6	once	TGCGCCAGAAGTGAGAGGGGTTCTCCGAGCTCCTATAATTCACCCCTCCACTTT	CARSERGSPSSYNSPLHF
TRBV5-1	NA	TRBJ2-3	NA	TGCGCCAGCAGCTTAGGTTGGAAACGGGGGGCAGGGGTTGCGACAGATACGCAGTATTTT	CASSLGWKRGAGVATDTQYF
TRBV25-1	TRBD1	TRBJ1-1	NA	TGTGCCAGCCGGGGACAGGTCGGGGCAGTGAACACTGAAGCTTTCTTT	CASRGQVGAVNTEAFF
TRBV5-1	TRBD1	TRBJ1-2	NA	TGCGCCAGCAGCCACGGACAGGGGAACTATGGCTACACCTTC	CASSHGQGNYGYTF
TRBV7-2	TRBD2	TRBJ2-7	NA	TGTGCCAGCAGCCTCGGGCGGGGGTGGTACGAGCAGTACTTC	CASSLGRGWYEQYF
TRBV2	NA	TRBJ1-6	NA	TGTGCCAGCAGTGAAGCGGGGGGGGCGCCTTCACCCCTCCACTTT	CASSEAGGAPSPLHF
TRBV11-2	NA	TRBJ1-1	NA	TGTGCCAGCAGCTCGGACAGTATGAACACTGAAGCTTTCTTT	CASSSDSMNTEAFF
TRBV7-2	TRBD1	TRBJ1-6	NA	TGTGCCAGCACCAGACCGGGACAGGGGTTGACAAGTTATAATTCACCCCTCCACTTT	CASTRPGQGLTSYNSPLHF
TRBV6-5	NA	TRBJ2-1	NA	TGTGCCAGCGGAGCGGGTGAGCAGTTCTTC	CASGAGEQFF
TRBV10-3	NA	TRBJ1-4	NA	TGTGCCATCAGTGACAGGGGTAATGAAAAACTGTTTTTT	CAISDRGNEKLFF
TRBV2	NA	TRBJ1-2	once	TGTGCCAGCAGATCAAACAGGGATGGCTACACCTTC	CASRSNRDGYTF
TRBV9	TRBD1	TRBJ1-5	NA	TGTGCCAGCAGTACAGGGGGCCCTTATCAGCCCCAGCATTTT	CASSTGGPYQPQHF
TRBV27	NA	TRBJ2-3	NA	TGTGCCAGCTCCGAAGGAGGGGGCTGGGATACGCAGTATTTT	CASSEGGGWDTQYF
TRBV4-1	TRBD2	TRBJ2-2	NA	TGCGCCAGCAGCCAAACGTGGGGAGGGTTGGGCACCGGGGAGCTGTTTTTT	CASSQTWGGLGTGELFF